This entry features one T cell receptor (beta chain) sequence. This sample is part of a study of blood T cell repertoires in COVID-19. Study-level background: Some COVID-19 samples were acute and others convalescent; all came from the United States, Italy and Spain. The analysed material was cDNA or gDNA that came from T cells, B-cell-depleted T cells, or PBMCs.

The authors' processing: The authors estimated nucleated cell counts from reference gene primer amplification. Sequencing used immunoSEQ multiplex PCR; TCRdb keeps in-frame clones, though not all of them. V, J and clone size derive from that table, while D and trimming were established from the DNA sequence. The top ten clones hold about 4.3% of a sample with around 260,000 clones, roughly 80% of them seen once. The CDR3 covers 15 residues. V was shortened by 4 bases and J by 0 bases, with 10 bases between the two germline ends. Germline CDR1 and CDR2: SGHTA and FQGNSA. Sequenced sample: peripheral blood. This sequence originates from a man aged 55-75 years who had recovered from COVID-19. The rearrangement joins TRBV7-2 to TRBJ1-5; D is unresolved. This CDR3 is CASSSGSYSNQPQHF. CDR3 in DNA: TGTGCCAGCAGCTCAGGCTCATATAGCAATCAGCCCCAGCATTTT.